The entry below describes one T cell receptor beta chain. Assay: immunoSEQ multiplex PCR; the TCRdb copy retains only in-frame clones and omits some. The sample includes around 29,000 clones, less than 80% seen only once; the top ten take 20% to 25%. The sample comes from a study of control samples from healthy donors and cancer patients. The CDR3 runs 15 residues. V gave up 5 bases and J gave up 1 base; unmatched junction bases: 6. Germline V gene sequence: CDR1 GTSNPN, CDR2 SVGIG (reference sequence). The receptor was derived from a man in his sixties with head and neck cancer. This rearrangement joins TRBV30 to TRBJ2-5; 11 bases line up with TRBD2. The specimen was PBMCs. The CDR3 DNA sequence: TGTGCCTGGTTTAGCGGGAGGGGGGCCCAAGAGACCCAGTACTTC. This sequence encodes CAWFSGRGAQETQYF.